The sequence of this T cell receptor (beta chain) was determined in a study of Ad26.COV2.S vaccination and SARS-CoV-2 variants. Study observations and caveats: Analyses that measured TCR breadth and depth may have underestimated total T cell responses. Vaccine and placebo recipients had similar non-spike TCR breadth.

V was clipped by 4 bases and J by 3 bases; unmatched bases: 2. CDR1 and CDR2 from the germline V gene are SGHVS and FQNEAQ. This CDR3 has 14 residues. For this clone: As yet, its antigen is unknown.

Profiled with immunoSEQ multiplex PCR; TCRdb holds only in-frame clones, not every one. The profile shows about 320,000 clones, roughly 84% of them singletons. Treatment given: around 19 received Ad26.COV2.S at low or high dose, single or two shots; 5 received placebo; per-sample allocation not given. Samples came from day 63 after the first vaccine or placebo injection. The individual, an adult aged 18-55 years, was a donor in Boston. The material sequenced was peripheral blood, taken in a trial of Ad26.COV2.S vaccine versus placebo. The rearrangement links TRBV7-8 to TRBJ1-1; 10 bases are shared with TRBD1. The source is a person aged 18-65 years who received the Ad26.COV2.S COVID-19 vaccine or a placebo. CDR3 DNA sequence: TGTGCCAGCAGCTACGGACAGGGGGACACTGAAGCTTTCTTT. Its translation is CASSYGQGDTEAFF.